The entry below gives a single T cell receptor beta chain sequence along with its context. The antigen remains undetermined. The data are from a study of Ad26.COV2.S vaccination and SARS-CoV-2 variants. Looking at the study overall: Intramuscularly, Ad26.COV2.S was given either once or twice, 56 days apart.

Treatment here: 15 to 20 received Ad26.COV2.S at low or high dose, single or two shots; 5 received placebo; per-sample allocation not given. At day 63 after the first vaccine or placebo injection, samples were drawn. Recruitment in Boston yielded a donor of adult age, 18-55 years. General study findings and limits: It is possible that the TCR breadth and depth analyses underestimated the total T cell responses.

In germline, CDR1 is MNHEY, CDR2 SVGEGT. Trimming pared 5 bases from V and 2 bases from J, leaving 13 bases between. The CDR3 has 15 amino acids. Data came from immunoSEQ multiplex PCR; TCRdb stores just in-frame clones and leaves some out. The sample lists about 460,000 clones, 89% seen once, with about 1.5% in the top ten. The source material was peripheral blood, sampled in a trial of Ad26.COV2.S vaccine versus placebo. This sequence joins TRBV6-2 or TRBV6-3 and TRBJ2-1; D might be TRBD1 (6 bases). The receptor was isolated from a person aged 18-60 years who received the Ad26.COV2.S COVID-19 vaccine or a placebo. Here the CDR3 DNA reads TGTGCCAGCAGTCACCCCAGGACAGCCTACAATGAGCAGTTCTTC. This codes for CASSHPRTAYNEQFF.